The entry that follows covers one T cell receptor (beta chain) sequence. This specimen belongs to a study of shared clonotypes between healthy human individuals. The naive CD8 population came from CD45RO-negative cells selected for CCR7, without terminally differentiated effector memory CD45RA+ cells. The assay was immunoSEQ multiplex PCR, and TCRdb's table has in-frame clones only and misses some. The table includes millions of clones, about 95% detected once. The germline gives CDR1 MGHDK, CDR2 SYGVNS. The ends were cut back, 5 bases at V and 0 bases at J, with 13 bases in the middle. The CDR3 is made up of 15 amino acids.

The chain recombines TRBV25-1 with TRBJ1-1, with D maybe TRBD1 (6 bases). This TCR derives from a man aged 18 to 29 in good health. Sequencing input: naive CD8+ T cells sorted from blood. The CDR3 nucleotides are TGTGCCAGCAGTATAGAGGACAGTATGAACACTGAAGCTTTCTTT. This sequence encodes CASSIEDSMNTEAFF. The full variable domain, in which reference TRBV25-1 and TRBJ1-1 provide the parts outside the CDR3, is EADIYQTPRYLVIGTGKKITLECSQTMGHDKMYWYQQDPGMELHLIHYSYGVNSTEKGDLSSESTVSRIRTEHFPLTLESARPSHTSQYLCASSIEDSMNTEAFFGQGTRLTVV.